What follows are 20 T cell receptor beta chains derived from one specimen sequenced in a study of OX40 agonist ivuxolimab in advanced cancers. Method: immunoSEQ multiplex PCR; TCRdb's copy keeps in-frame clones and lacks some. The table lists tens of thousands of clones, more than 75% of them singletons. Material: CD4+ or CD8+ T cells sorted from blood, obtained in a trial of the OX40 agonist ivuxolimab. All receptors come from an adult with an advanced solid tumor such as melanoma, head and neck, liver or kidney cancer.

The V and J genes are TRBV2 and TRBJ2-2, with TRBD1 matching over 9 bases. J gave up 7 bases and V 2 bases, and 5 bases lay outside the gene matches. This CDR3 comprises 15 residues. Germline V gene sequence: CDR1 SNHLY, CDR2 FYNNEI. CDR3 residues: CASSEMGQGYGELFF. DNA for the CDR3: TGTGCCAGCAGTGAAATGGGACAGGGATACGGGGAGCTGTTTTTT. The variable domain in full, with the rest retrieved from reference TRBV2 and TRBJ2-2, is EPEVTQTPSHQVTQMGQEVILRCVPISNHLYFYWYRQILGQKVEFLVSFYNNEISEKSEIFDDQFSVERPDGSNFTLKIRSTKLEDSAMYFCASSEMGQGYGELFFGEGSRLTVL.

V and J are TRBV15 and TRBJ1-3; D unclear. This CDR3 is 16 amino acids long. Germline lookup yields CDR1 LNHNV and CDR2 YYDKDF (reference sequence). V lost 3 bases and J lost 0, with 12 bases in between. The CDR3: CATSSPHGFSGNTIYF. The CDR3 DNA follows: TGTGCCACCAGCAGCCCTCACGGATTCTCTGGAAACACCATATATTTT. Supplemented by reference TRBV15 and TRBJ1-3, the full variable domain reads DAMVIQNPRYQVTQFGKPVTLSCSQTLNHNVMYWYQQKSSQAPKLLFHYYDKDFNNEADTPDNFQSRRPNTSFCFLDIRSPGLGDTAMYLCATSSPHGFSGNTIYFGEGSWLTVV.

The chain has TRBV5-6 and TRBJ2-5; D is perhaps TRBD2 (6 bases). This CDR3 has 14 amino acids. V was pared by 4 bases and J by 4 bases, with 14 bases between. Germline V gene lookup returns CDR1 SGHDT and CDR2 YYEEEE. CDR3 loop: CASSPRLGRETQYF. The CDR3, as DNA: TGTGCCAGCAGCCCTAGACTAGGACGAGAGACCCAGTACTTC.

CDR3 protein: CASSPLQETQYF. CDR3 sequence (DNA): TGTGCCAGCAGCCCCTTACAAGAGACCCAGTACTTC. The chain links TRBV28 to TRBJ2-5; no clear D. The length of the CDR3 is 12 residues. V was trimmed by 6 bases and J by 2 bases, leaving 7 bases between them. The V gene's germline CDR1 is MDHEN and CDR2 SYDVKM.

The chain uses TRBV7-8 and TRBJ2-1, with 11 positions matching TRBD2. CDR1 is SGHVS and CDR2 is FQNEAQ in the germline V gene. The CDR3 totals 14 residues. V shed 6 bases, J shed 7 bases, and the junction held 5 bases outside the gene matches. The CDR3 DNA reads as TGTGCCAGCAGGGCTAGCGGGAGGCATAATGAGCAGTTCTTC. Translated, it gives CASRASGRHNEQFF.

This chain links TRBV28 with TRBJ2-7; possible D gene TRBD2, 6 bases. Germline lookup yields CDR1 MDHEN and CDR2 SYDVKM. Trimming shortened V by 6 bases and J by 5 bases, and 17 bases separated the two germline ends. CDR3 length equals 14 residues. CDR3 DNA: TGTGCCAGCAGCTTGCGGGGAGCTCGGCACGAGCAGTACTTC. The encoded protein is CASSLRGARHEQYF.

The gene calls are TRBV9 and TRBJ1-6; 8 nucleotides line up with TRBD1. Trimming cost V 3 bases and J 3 bases; bases outside gene matches: 2. Germline CDR1 reads SGDLS; CDR2 reads YYNGEE. This CDR3 comprises 15 residues. This chain's CDR3 is CASSGGQGYNSPLHF. CDR3 in DNA: TGTGCCAGCAGCGGCGGACAGGGCTATAATTCACCCCTCCACTTT.

This clone was seen more than once but under ten times. The chain is built from TRBV11-1 and TRBJ2-7; D ambiguous. From germline, CDR1 is SGHAT and CDR2 FQDESV (reference sequence). Trimming stripped 2 bases from V and 1 base from J, with 9 bases between. The length of the CDR3 is 14 residues. CDR3 residues: CASSLRRNSYEQYF. In nucleotides, the CDR3 is TGTGCCAGCAGCTTAAGGCGGAATTCCTACGAGCAGTACTTC.

The gene calls are TRBV14 and TRBJ2-5, with 9 bases fitting TRBD1. Germline V lookup: CDR1 SGHDN, CDR2 FVKESK. The length of the CDR3 is 19 residues. V was pared by 0 bases and J by 2 bases, with 13 bases of the junction left unmatched. CDR3 sequence reads: CASSQDYPYRDREQETQYF. DNA for the CDR3: TGTGCCAGCAGCCAAGATTATCCGTATAGGGACAGGGAACAAGAGACCCAGTACTTC.

The CDR3 sequence: CASRNRGGNTIYF. CDR3 in DNA: TGTGCCAGCAGAAACAGGGGTGGAAACACCATATATTTT. This rearrangement joins TRBV28 to TRBJ1-3, with 7 positions matching TRBD1. CDR3 size: 13 residues. With V trimmed by 6 bases and J by 3 bases, 2 bases remained unmatched. CDR1 is MDHEN, CDR2 SYDVKM, per germline.

V gene TRBV30 combines with J gene TRBJ1-2; 7 bases are a match to TRBD1. From germline, CDR1 is GTSNPN and CDR2 SVGIG (reference sequence). The CDR3 extends over 14 amino acids. The J segment lost 4 bases and the V segment lost 2 bases, leaving 7 bases of the junction unmatched. The CDR3 is CAWSRKGAPYGYTF. Here the CDR3 DNA reads TGTGCCTGGAGTAGGAAGGGGGCTCCCTATGGCTACACCTTC.

V and J are TRBV7-8 and TRBJ1-4; D not certain. The ends were cut back, 3 bases at V and 8 bases at J, with 7 bases in the middle. The CDR3 length is 12 residues. The germline CDR1 and CDR2 sequences are SGHVS and FQNEAQ. CDR3 sequence (DNA): TGTGCCAGCAGCTTGTCCGGGGAAAAACTGTTTTTT. It yields the protein CASSLSGEKLFF.

This chain links TRBV7-3 with TRBJ1-5; possibly TRBD1 for D (6 bases). The V and J ends lost 0 bases and 5 bases respectively, with 14 bases between them. This CDR3 is 16 amino acids long. CDR1 is SGHTA, CDR2 FQGTGA, per germline. The DNA for the CDR3 is TGTGCCAGCAGCTTAACGGTACAGGGAGGTTATCAGCCCCAGCATTTT. Its translation is CASSLTVQGGYQPQHF. Filled out from reference TRBV7-3 and TRBJ1-5, the complete variable domain reads GAGVSQTPSNKVTEKGKYVELRCDPISGHTALYWYRQSLGQGPEFLIYFQGTGAADDSGLPNDRFFAVRPEGSVSTLKIQRTERGDSAVYLCASSLTVQGGYQPQHFGDGTRLSIL.

This clone has a handful of counts. The rearrangement joins TRBV5-1 to TRBJ2-3; D may correspond to TRBD1 or TRBD2 (5 bases each). Trimming took 5 bases from V and 0 from J, leaving 10 bases between them. CDR3 length: 14 residues. CDR1 and CDR2 (germline): SGHRS, YFSETQ. The CDR3 bases are TGCGCCAGCAGGGGGGACCCTAGCACAGATACGCAGTATTTT. It translates to CASRGDPSTDTQYF.

This clone occurred a few times. The chain joins TRBV4-2 to TRBJ1-1; the D gene is possibly TRBD1 (6 bases). CDR1 is LGHNA, CDR2 YNFKEQ, per germline. CDR3 size: 16 residues. The V and J ends lost 1 base and 0 bases respectively, with 12 bases between them. CDR3 sequence (DNA): TGTGCCAGCAGCCAAGGGTTCGGGGGCTTGAACACTGAAGCTTTCTTT. This encodes CASSQGFGGLNTEAFF.

The V gene is TRBV19, the J gene TRBJ1-5; D remains ambiguous. The germline V gene encodes CDR1 LNHDA and CDR2 SQIVND (reference sequence). The V end lost 7 bases, the J end lost 6 bases, and 13 bases lay between the germline ends. The CDR3 is 13 residues long. The DNA of the CDR3 is TGTGCCAGTACCTCCGGCTGGGGTCAGCCCCAGCATTTT. It translates to CASTSGWGQPQHF.

This clone was observed a few times. The rearrangement uses TRBV10-1 and TRBJ2-7; D gene uncertain. Trimming stripped 0 bases from V and 9 bases from J, with 18 bases between. This CDR3 comprises 15 residues. Germline CDR1 and CDR2: WNHNN and SYGVQD (reference sequence). In DNA, the CDR3 is TGCGCCAGCAGTGAGTCGAGCGCAGGAGCCCTAGTGCAGTACTTC. The encoded protein is CASSESSAGALVQYF.

CDR3 bases: TGTGCCAGCAGTACATATCTCCGGGACAGGAGGGAGTTGAGCTCCTACGAGCAGTACTTC. Amino acid sequence: CASSTYLRDRRELSSYEQYF. V usage is TRBV28 and J usage is TRBJ2-7, with 8 bases that match TRBD1. V lost 5 bases, J lost 0 bases, and 21 bases stayed unmatched. Germline CDR1 is MDHEN and CDR2 is SYDVKM. CDR3 length equals 20 residues.

V is TRBV7-9 and J is TRBJ2-7; D gene unclear. The CDR3 has 15 residues. V shed 4 bases and J shed 2 bases, with 15 bases lying between them. Germline-derived CDR1 and CDR2 are SEHNR and FQNEAQ (reference sequence). The CDR3 DNA follows: TGTGCCAGCAGCTGGACGGGCACCAGTCCCTACGAGCAGTACTTC. Its protein product is CASSWTGTSPYEQYF.

The V call is TRBV7-8, the J call TRBJ2-7, with TRBD1 as a possible D gene (6 bases). V was pared by 4 bases and J by 3 bases, with 13 bases between. CDR1 SGHVS and CDR2 FQNEAQ come from the germline V gene. The CDR3 covers 14 residues. The CDR3 DNA reads TGTGCCAGCAGCTGGGGGCGTCACCGCTACGAGCAGTACTTC. This gives the protein CASSWGRHRYEQYF.